The 8 T cell receptor beta chains given below trace back to one sample, sequenced in a study of control samples from healthy donors and cancer patients. Here immunoSEQ multiplex PCR was the method, and the copy in TCRdb shows in-frame clones only, minus some. The table includes around 140,000 clones, approximately 92% detected once. The sample taken for sequencing was blood. These receptors were taken from a man in his thirties or forties in good health.

This chain links TRBV9 with TRBJ2-7; maybe TRBD1 (6 bases). The V and J ends lost 0 bases and 5 bases respectively, with 15 bases between them. Germline-derived CDR1 and CDR2 are SGDLS and YYNGEE. CDR3 length: 15 amino acids. The DNA of the CDR3 is TGTGCCAGCAGCGTAGAGGGCAGGGGTAGGAACGAGCAGTACTTC. Translation gives CASSVEGRGRNEQYF. The full variable domain, completed using reference TRBV9 and TRBJ2-7, is DSGVTQTPKHLITATGQRVTLRCSPRSGDLSVYWYQQSLDQGLQFLIQYYNGEERAKGNILERFSAQQFPDLHSELNLSSLELGDSALYFCASSVEGRGRNEQYFGPGTRLTVT.

The chain links TRBV25-1 to TRBJ1-6; no definite D call. Looked up from germline, CDR1 is MGHDK and CDR2 is SYGVNS. The CDR3 has 14 amino acids. V lost 2 bases and J 7 bases, leaving 9 bases between the germline ends. The CDR3 sequence: CASSEGPGNSPLHF. As DNA, the CDR3 is TGTGCCAGCAGTGAAGGGCCTGGGAATTCACCCCTCCACTTT.

The chain carries TRBV6-6 and TRBJ1-4; tentatively, D is TRBD1 (5 bases). This CDR3 region has 16 residues. Trimming shortened V by 4 bases and J by 3 bases, and 15 bases separated the two germline ends. CDR1 is MNHNY, CDR2 SVGAGI, per germline (reference sequence). For the CDR3, the DNA is TGTGCCAGCAGTTTTGGGGGTATTTCGGCTAATGAAAAACTGTTTTTT. Its protein product is CASSFGGISANEKLFF.

This clone was picked up one time. This rearrangement joins TRBV29-1 to TRBJ1-1; D is uncertain. Looked up from germline, CDR1 is SQVTM and CDR2 is ANQGSEA. The CDR3 totals 13 residues. Trimming took off 2 bases at V and 4 bases at J, with 11 bases between the two ends. The CDR3 sequence is CSVEHRVVTEAFF. The CDR3 bases are TGCAGCGTTGAACATAGGGTGGTCACTGAAGCTTTCTTT. Variable domain in full (rest from reference TRBV29-1 and TRBJ1-1): SAVISQKPSRDICQRGTSLTIQCQVDSQVTMMFWYRQQPGQSLTLIATANQGSEATYESGFVIDKFPISRPNLTFSTLTVSNMSPEDSSIYLCSVEHRVVTEAFFGQGTRLTVV.

The chain carries TRBV6-1 and TRBJ2-7; D not resolved. The CDR3 is 13 residues long. The germline V and J ends were trimmed by 1 base and 1 base, with 5 bases remaining between them. From germline, CDR1 is MNHNS and CDR2 SASEGT. Here the CDR3 reads CASSEVGSYEQYF. The CDR3 DNA reads as TGTGCCAGCAGTGAAGTCGGGTCCTACGAGCAGTACTTC.

The V gene is TRBV3-1 (or the pseudogene TRBV3-2), the J gene TRBJ1-1; D gene ambiguous. The germline gives CDR1 LGHDT, CDR2 YNNKEL (reference sequence). The CDR3 runs to 15 residues. The V end was cut by 1 base, the J end by 0 bases, with 9 bases between. The CDR3 sequence is CASSQGRQMNTEAFF. CDR3 bases: TGTGCCAGCAGCCAAGGGCGCCAGATGAACACTGAAGCTTTCTTT.

This rearrangement joins TRBV10-3 to TRBJ2-7, with D unresolved. CDR1 and CDR2 from the germline V gene are ENHRY and SYGVKD. The CDR3 runs to 14 residues. Trimming pared 0 bases from V and 6 bases from J, leaving 12 bases between. The chain's CDR3 is CAISESNGRGEQYF. The CDR3 region has the DNA TGTGCCATCAGTGAGTCTAATGGGCGAGGCGAGCAGTACTTC.

The chain has TRBV7-3 and TRBJ1-1; 8 nucleotides align to TRBD1. CDR3 length: 15 amino acids. Germline V lookup: CDR1 SGHTA, CDR2 FQGTGA. Trimming removed 5 bases from V and 1 base from J; junction bases left unmatched: 6. Here the CDR3 DNA reads TGTGCCAGCAGCCCCTCCGGGACAGGGAACACTGAAGCTTTCTTT. As protein: CASSPSGTGNTEAFF.